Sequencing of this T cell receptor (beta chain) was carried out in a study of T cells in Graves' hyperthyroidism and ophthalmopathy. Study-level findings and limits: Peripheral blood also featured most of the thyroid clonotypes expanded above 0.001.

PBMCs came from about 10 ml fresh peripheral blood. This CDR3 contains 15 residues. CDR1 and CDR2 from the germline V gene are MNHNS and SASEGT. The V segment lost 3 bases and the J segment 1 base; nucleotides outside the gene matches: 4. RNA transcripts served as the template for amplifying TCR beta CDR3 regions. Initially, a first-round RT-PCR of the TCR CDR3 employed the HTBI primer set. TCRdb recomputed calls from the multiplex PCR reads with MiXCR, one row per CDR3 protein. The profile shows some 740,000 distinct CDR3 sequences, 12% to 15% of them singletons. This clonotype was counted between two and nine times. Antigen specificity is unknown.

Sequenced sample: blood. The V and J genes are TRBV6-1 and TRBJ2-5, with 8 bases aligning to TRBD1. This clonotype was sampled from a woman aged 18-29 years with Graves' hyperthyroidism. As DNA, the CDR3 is TGTGCCAGCAGTGACCCGGGACAGGTCCAAGAGACCCAGTACTTC. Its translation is CASSDPGQVQETQYF.